These 7 T cell receptor beta chains were sequenced from one sample in a study of PD-1 blockade in classical Hodgkin lymphoma. Clones were read by immunoSEQ multiplex PCR, and TCRdb kept only the in-frame ones, dropping some. The sample includes 20,000 to 30,000 clones, more than 80% of them seen just once. The time point here: newly diagnosed, previously untreated cHL patient sample. Researchers report purifying CD4+ T cells from thawed PBMCs by magnetic negative selection. The sequencing input was CD4+ T cells from blood. Receptor source: a human donor with classical Hodgkin lymphoma.

The CDR3 reads CASSGAGGGQPQHF. CDR3 nucleotides: TGTGCCAGTAGTGGGGCAGGGGGCGGTCAGCCCCAGCATTTT. The chain couples TRBV19 to TRBJ1-5; 8 bases map to TRBD1. V gave up 5 bases and J gave up 6 bases; unmatched junction bases: 6. The CDR3 has 14 amino acids. Germline lookup yields CDR1 LNHDA and CDR2 SQIVND (reference sequence).

The chain recombines TRBV11-2 with TRBJ1-1; perhaps TRBD1 as D (5 bases). This CDR3 has 13 amino acids. Between the trimmed V and J ends, which lost 6 bases and 6 bases, there was a span of 14 bases. Germline assignment: CDR1 SGHAT and CDR2 FQNNGV. CDR3 coding DNA: TGTGCCAGCAGACAAGCCCGGGGGGCTGAAGCTTTCTTT. This sequence encodes CASRQARGAEAFF.

The chain is built from TRBV5-1 and TRBJ1-2; D call uncertain. Germline V lookup: CDR1 SGHRS, CDR2 YFSETQ. The CDR3 has 14 amino acids. Trimming removed 8 bases at V and 3 bases at J, with 17 bases between. The CDR3 bases are TGCGCCAGAAAAGGACGGCGCGGGGACTATGGCTACACCTTC. Translation: CARKGRRGDYGYTF.

This clone was detected only once. V usage is TRBV6-5 and J usage is TRBJ2-5, with 10 bases matching TRBD1. Germline values: CDR1 MNHEY, CDR2 SVGAGI. The CDR3 loop spans 14 amino acids. V shed 1 base, J shed 5 bases, and the junction held 1 base outside the gene matches. CDR3 protein: CASSYLTGGETQYF. In DNA form, the CDR3 reads TGTGCCAGCAGTTACTTGACAGGGGGCGAGACCCAGTACTTC.

The chain is built from TRBV10-3 and TRBJ1-5; no clear D. Germline V gene sequence: CDR1 ENHRY, CDR2 SYGVKD. V was clipped by 4 bases and J by 3 bases, with 7 bases between them. CDR3 length equals 13 residues. Here the CDR3 DNA reads TGTGCCATCAGTGCAGAAACCAATCAGCCCCAGCATTTT. This gives the protein CAISAETNQPQHF.

V and J are TRBV19 and TRBJ1-1, with D uncertain. CDR3 size: 13 residues. CDR1 and CDR2 (germline): LNHDA, SQIVND (reference sequence). Trimming shortened V by 2 bases and J by 4 bases, and 8 bases separated the two germline ends. The CDR3, as DNA: TGTGCCAGTAGTATAACAACGGTCACTGAAGCTTTCTTT. It is translated as CASSITTVTEAFF.

The chain uses TRBV7-8 and TRBJ2-3; TRBD2 agrees at 16 bases. This CDR3 has 18 amino acids. Trimming cost V 5 bases and J 5 bases; bases outside gene matches: 10. The germline gives CDR1 SGHVS, CDR2 FQNEAQ. In DNA, the CDR3 is TGTGCCAGCAGCGTCCCCGGGACTAGCGGGGGGGCGGGAGATACGCAGTATTTT. It specifies CASSVPGTSGGAGDTQYF.